This T cell receptor (beta chain) was sequenced for a study of blood T cell repertoires in COVID-19. On the study more broadly: The study drew acute and convalescent COVID-19 samples from the United States, Italy and Spain. The analysed material was cDNA or gDNA that came from T cells, B-cell-depleted T cells, or PBMCs.

Cohort assignment relied on participant-reported clinical history. Trimming took 0 bases from V and 4 from J; bases not matched to a gene: 9. This CDR3 contains 17 residues. Germline CDR1 and CDR2: KGHSH and LQKENI. Measured with immunoSEQ multiplex PCR; TCRdb has only the in-frame clones, and not every one. The sample yields fewer than 300,000 clones, approximately 85% seen once. This chain links TRBV18 with TRBJ1-1; 9 bases agree with TRBD1. The receptor was isolated from a young woman who had recovered from COVID-19. Sequencing was done on a sample of PBMCs or T cells enriched from blood (not recorded which). DNA for the CDR3: TGTGCCAGCTCACCACCCTTATCCGGGACAGGGCGCACTGAAGCTTTCTTT. Its protein is CASSPPLSGTGRTEAFF.